The 21 T cell receptor beta chains in this list originate from one sample, sequenced in a study of T cell responses to AZD1222 COVID-19 vaccine. Measured with immunoSEQ multiplex PCR; TCRdb has only the in-frame clones, and not every one. This repertoire shows 75,000 to 85,000 clones, 65% to 80% found once; its top ten account for 27%. The specimen was peripheral blood, collected 28 days after the second dose of the MenACWY control vaccine. These receptors were collected from an adult who received the MenACWY meningococcal vaccine as a control.

This clone has only one observation. CDR3 bases: TGTGCCAGCAGCCCGACAGGGGAGCAGCCCCAGCATTTT. It specifies CASSPTGEQPQHF. The chain uses TRBV2 and TRBJ1-5, with TRBD1 matching over 8 bases. The germline gives CDR1 SNHLY, CDR2 FYNNEI. This CDR3 has 13 amino acids. V lost 6 bases to trimming and J lost 7 bases; unmatched junction nucleotides: 5.

V and J are TRBV3-1 (or the pseudogene TRBV3-2) and TRBJ2-2; 11 positions agree with TRBD2. The V gene's germline CDR1 is LGHDT and CDR2 YNNKEL (reference sequence). Trimming at V came to 1 base and at J to 0 bases, leaving 4 bases not matched to a gene. CDR3 length equals 18 residues. The CDR3, as DNA: TGTGCCAGCAGCCAAGTGTTAGCGGGAGGGGCGAACACCGGGGAGCTGTTTTTT. Protein product: CASSQVLAGGANTGELFF.

This clone was observed once. V is TRBV5-6 and J is TRBJ2-5; tentatively, D is TRBD1 or TRBD2 (5 bases each). Germline CDR1 is SGHDT and CDR2 is YYEEEE. Trimming pared 6 bases from V and 2 bases from J, leaving 17 bases between. The CDR3 spans 15 residues. CDR3 bases: TGTGCCAGCACCTTCATGGGGACGCAGCAAGAGACCCAGTACTTC. Amino acids: CASTFMGTQQETQYF. Based on the CDR3 plus reference TRBV5-6 and TRBJ2-5, the full variable domain is DAGVTQSPTHLIKTRGQQVTLRCSPKSGHDTVSWYQQALGQGPQFIFQYYEEEERQRGNFPDRFSGHQFPNYSSELNVNALLLGDSALYLCASTFMGTQQETQYFGPGTRLLVL.

This chain connects TRBV6-2 or TRBV6-3 to TRBJ1-4; 7 bases fit TRBD1. The germline CDR1 and CDR2 sequences are MNHEY and SVGEGT. The CDR3 covers 14 residues. The V and J ends lost 6 bases and 7 bases, in that order; junction bases with no gene match: 8. The CDR3 spells CASSSQGLSEKLFF. The CDR3 DNA reads TGTGCCAGCAGCTCACAGGGGCTGAGTGAAAAACTGTTTTTT.

The V call is TRBV7-9, the J call TRBJ2-5; TRBD2 agrees at 7 bases. In germline, CDR1 is SEHNR, CDR2 FQNEAQ (reference sequence). V lost 1 base, J lost 5 bases, and 7 bases stayed unmatched. The CDR3 covers 15 residues. CDR3 region: CASSLVASGAETQYF. DNA for the CDR3: TGTGCCAGCAGCTTAGTCGCCAGCGGGGCGGAGACCCAGTACTTC.

The chain links TRBV4-3 to TRBJ1-4; D not resolved. Per the germline V gene, CDR1 is LGHNA and CDR2 is YSLEER. There are 15 residues in the CDR3. Deletions cut 1 base from V and 8 bases from J, with 14 bases between. The CDR3 nucleotides read TGCGCCAGCAGCCAAGGGGGTGTCCTCGGCGAAAAACTGTTTTTT. Protein product: CASSQGGVLGEKLFF.

CDR3 residues: CASGPIIKEQPQHF. CDR3 nucleotide sequence: TGTGCCAGCGGTCCAATTATAAAGGAGCAGCCCCAGCATTTT. This chain joins TRBV28 and TRBJ1-5, with D unresolved. The V end was cut by 8 bases, the J end by 7 bases, with 18 bases between. From germline, CDR1 is MDHEN and CDR2 SYDVKM. This CDR3 has 14 residues.

This chain connects TRBV7-9 to TRBJ2-1; D remains unclear. The V end was cut by 2 bases, the J end by 8 bases, with 4 bases between. This CDR3 region has 11 residues. The germline CDR1 and CDR2 sequences are SEHNR and FQNEAQ (reference sequence). The CDR3 spells CASSLMDEQFF. In DNA, the CDR3 is TGTGCCAGCAGCTTAATGGATGAGCAGTTCTTC.

V gene TRBV2 combines with J gene TRBJ1-2; 7 nucleotides align to TRBD1. V shed 3 bases, J shed 5 bases, and the junction held 6 bases outside the gene matches. This CDR3 contains 14 residues. Germline-derived CDR1 and CDR2 are SNHLY and FYNNEI. The CDR3 nucleotides are TGTGCCAGCAGTGAGATACAGGGGACTTATGGCTACACCTTC. Its translation is CASSEIQGTYGYTF.

The J gene is TRBJ1-1, the V gene TRBV6-5; D is possibly TRBD1 (5 bases). Germline CDR1 and CDR2: MNHEY and SVGAGI. Trimming stripped 8 bases from V and 1 base from J, with 11 bases between. This CDR3 is 13 amino acids long. The CDR3 region has the DNA TGTGCCAGCGGGGCGCCTGCGAACACTGAAGCTTTCTTT. The encoded protein is CASGAPANTEAFF.

The chain is built from TRBV15 and TRBJ2-3; 7 nucleotides align to TRBD2. The germline V gene has CDR1 LNHNV and CDR2 YYDKDF (reference sequence). V was clipped by 0 bases and J by 0 bases; unmatched bases: 6. This CDR3 spans 17 amino acids. This chain's CDR3 is CATSRDLAATSTDTQYF. In DNA form, the CDR3 reads TGTGCCACCAGCAGAGATCTAGCGGCAACTAGCACAGATACGCAGTATTTT.

The chain has TRBV19 and TRBJ2-2; D ambiguous. The germline V gene encodes CDR1 LNHDA and CDR2 SQIVND (reference sequence). V was cut by 3 bases and J by 0 bases, with 2 bases left in between. CDR3 length equals 13 residues. CDR3 sequence: CASSITNTGELFF. The CDR3 DNA sequence: TGTGCCAGTAGTATCACGAACACCGGGGAGCTGTTTTTT.

The V call is TRBV12-3 or TRBV12-4, the J call TRBJ2-1; 11 bases agree with TRBD2. V trimming: 6 bases; J trimming: 9 bases; junction bases outside the gene matches: 4. This CDR3 comprises 13 residues. This CDR3 is CASRVSGGVEQFF. The CDR3 DNA reads TGTGCCAGCAGGGTTAGCGGGGGGGTTGAGCAGTTCTTC.

The chain is built from TRBV12-3 or TRBV12-4 and TRBJ1-2; D uncertain. CDR3 length: 13 residues. V lost 7 bases to trimming and J lost 7 bases, with 16 bases between them. CDR3 residues: CASNPTQTGGYTF. Here the CDR3 DNA reads TGTGCCAGCAACCCCACACAGACGGGTGGCTACACCTTC.

The V and J genes are TRBV12-3 or TRBV12-4 and TRBJ1-5, with D unresolved. V was pared by 0 bases and J by 5 bases, with 5 bases between. The CDR3 totals 13 residues. The CDR3 sequence: CASSLAQDQPQHF. The CDR3 DNA follows: TGTGCCAGCAGTTTAGCGCAAGATCAGCCCCAGCATTTT.

The chain couples TRBV3-1 (or the pseudogene TRBV3-2) to TRBJ1-5, with TRBD1 identical over 8 bases. From germline, CDR1 is LGHDT and CDR2 YNNKEL (reference sequence). V trimming: 4 bases; J trimming: 6 bases; junction bases outside the gene matches: 8. The CDR3 is made up of 15 amino acids. For the CDR3, the DNA is TGTGCCAGCAGCCCGACAGGGGCGCATAGTCAGCCCCAGCATTTT. This gives the protein CASSPTGAHSQPQHF.

As DNA, the CDR3 is TGTGCCAGCAGCCAAGGACAGGGGGGTAACTATGGCTACACCTTC. Translation gives CASSQGQGGNYGYTF. The chain is built from TRBV5-4 and TRBJ1-2; 10 bases align to TRBD1. The trim removed 4 bases at V and 1 base at J, leaving 4 bases unmatched. Germline loops: CDR1 SGHNT, CDR2 YYREEE (reference sequence). The CDR3 runs 15 residues.

This sequence joins TRBV6-6 and TRBJ1-1, with a possible D match to TRBD1 (5 bases). The CDR3 has 14 residues. V lost 4 bases, J lost 5 bases, and 14 bases lay in between. Germline V gives CDR1 MNHNY, CDR2 SVGAGI (reference sequence). The CDR3 is CASSSFGQGTEAFF. In DNA form, the CDR3 reads TGTGCCAGCAGTTCCTTCGGACAAGGGACTGAAGCTTTCTTT.

This chain connects TRBV2 to TRBJ2-3; perhaps TRBD1 as D (6 bases). This CDR3 has 17 residues. The germline CDR1 and CDR2 sequences are SNHLY and FYNNEI. The germline V and J ends were trimmed by 7 bases and 3 bases, with 23 bases remaining between them. CDR3 protein: CASIGDGRQGITDTQYF. The CDR3 nucleotides read TGTGCCAGCATCGGGGATGGTCGGCAGGGGATTACAGATACGCAGTATTTT.

The chain joins TRBV29-1 to TRBJ2-3, with TRBD1 as a possible D gene (6 bases). CDR3 length: 13 residues. V lost 6 bases to trimming and J lost 4 bases, with 14 bases between them. Germline loops: CDR1 SQVTM, CDR2 ANQGSEA. In nucleotides, the CDR3 is TGCAGCGTCTCAACAGGGTTTCCAGATACGCAGTATTTT. This translates into CSVSTGFPDTQYF.

The gene calls are TRBV6-2 or TRBV6-3 and TRBJ1-5; D unresolved. Trimming cost V 5 bases and J 5 bases, with 10 bases left between them. CDR1 and CDR2 (germline): MNHEY, SVGEGT. The CDR3 has 13 residues. The CDR3 sequence is CASSDVVHQPQHF. CDR3 DNA sequence: TGTGCCAGCAGTGATGTGGTGCATCAGCCCCAGCATTTT.